The 30 T cell receptor beta chains given below trace back to one sample, sequenced in a study of beta chain features in type 1 diabetes. Study-level points and caveats: Type 1 diabetes patients showed a moderate but significant shortening of TCRB CDR3s in all four CD4+ subsets.

Their antigens are not known. Expressed TCRB transcripts were sequenced because the isolated RNA had all been reverse transcribed beforehand. TCRdb keeps only in-frame clones here, not all; method: immunoSEQ multiplex PCR. The sample yields some 250,000 clones, approximately 15% seen once. The sequencing sample was made of naive CD4+ T cells from blood. These receptors were obtained from a man in his thirties or forties with type 1 diabetes.

V gene TRBV7-9 combines with J gene TRBJ2-4; D gene ambiguous. The V and J ends lost 3 bases and 0 bases respectively, with 12 bases between them. The CDR3 loop spans 16 amino acids. Germline assignment: CDR1 SEHNR and CDR2 FQNEAQ (reference sequence). CDR3 sequence reads: CASSFPTASAKNIQYF. DNA of the CDR3: TGTGCCAGCAGCTTTCCGACTGCGTCAGCCAAAAACATTCAGTACTTC.

The chain carries TRBV9 and TRBJ2-7; TRBD2 aligns across 14 bases. The ends lost 4 bases at V and 5 bases at J; junction bases unmatched: 11. The CDR3 spans 17 residues. Germline V gene lookup returns CDR1 SGDLS and CDR2 YYNGEE. CDR3 sequence reads: CASSPSTSGRAGNEQYF. The CDR3 coding sequence is TGTGCCAGCAGCCCCTCGACTAGCGGGAGGGCGGGGAACGAGCAGTACTTC.

This clone was counted between two and nine times. CDR3 amino acids: CASSLVGPENEQFF. In nucleotides, the CDR3 is TGTGCCAGCAGCTTAGTTGGGCCAGAGAATGAGCAGTTCTTC. The genes are TRBV7-9 and TRBJ2-1, with D unclear. Trimming took 1 base from V and 7 from J, leaving 11 bases between them. This CDR3 is 14 amino acids long. Germline V gives CDR1 SEHNR, CDR2 FQNEAQ (reference sequence).

This clone was seen only a few times. The J gene is TRBJ1-2, the V gene TRBV19; D is perhaps TRBD1 (5 bases). CDR3 length: 14 amino acids. The V end was cut by 6 bases, the J end by 2 bases, with 13 bases between. Looked up from germline, CDR1 is LNHDA and CDR2 is SQIVND (reference sequence). The CDR3 coding sequence is TGTGCCAGTAGACCCACAGGAGGGAACTATGGCTACACCTTC. Residues: CASRPTGGNYGYTF. The full variable domain, completed using reference TRBV19 and TRBJ1-2, is DGGITQSPKYLFRKEGQNVTLSCEQNLNHDAMYWYRQDPGQGLRLIYYSQIVNDFQKGDIAEGYSVSREKKESFPLTVTSAQKNPTAFYLCASRPTGGNYGYTFGSGTRLTVV.

The chain uses TRBV9 and TRBJ2-7, with TRBD2 matching over 10 bases. CDR1 SGDLS and CDR2 YYNGEE come from the germline V gene. V lost 0 bases and J lost 3; bases outside the gene matches: 12. The CDR3 extends over 18 amino acids. CDR3 sequence (DNA): TGTGCCAGCAGCGTAGTACCGATTCCTAGCGGGAGAGTCTACGAGCAGTACTTC. This codes for CASSVVPIPSGRVYEQYF.

Here the CDR3 DNA reads TGTGCCAGTACCCTTGACCCTTTCGGGGGTCAGCCCCAGCATTTT. Protein: CASTLDPFGGQPQHF. The chain uses TRBV19 and TRBJ1-5, with D maybe TRBD1 (5 bases). Between the trimmed V and J ends, which lost 7 bases and 6 bases, there was a span of 19 bases. CDR3 length: 15 residues. Germline CDR1 and CDR2: LNHDA and SQIVND (reference sequence).

The rearrangement joins TRBV5-1 to TRBJ2-2; the match to TRBD2 covers 7 bases. Germline values: CDR1 SGHRS, CDR2 YFSETQ. The CDR3 has 18 residues. Trimming took 2 bases from V and 0 from J; bases not matched to a gene: 10. The CDR3 coding sequence is TGCGCCAGCAGCTTTGGAGTGAGCGGGATGACGAACACCGGGGAGCTGTTTTTT. Amino acid sequence: CASSFGVSGMTNTGELFF. The full variable domain, completed using reference TRBV5-1 and TRBJ2-2, is KAGVTQTPRYLIKTRGQQVTLSCSPISGHRSVSWYQQTPGQGLQFLFEYFSETQRNKGNFPGRFSGRQFSNSRSEMNVSTLELGDSALYLCASSFGVSGMTNTGELFFGEGSRLTVL.

The chain recombines TRBV6-6 with TRBJ2-3; TRBD2 might be the D (6 bases). The CDR3 consists of 15 residues. Trimming cost V 5 bases and J 1 base, with 13 bases left between them. Germline CDR1 and CDR2: MNHNY and SVGAGI (reference sequence). This CDR3 reads CASSLVGGGTDTQYF. The DNA for the CDR3 is TGTGCCAGCAGTCTCGTCGGGGGAGGCACAGATACGCAGTATTTT.

The V gene is TRBV5-1, the J gene TRBJ2-7; the D is unclear. V dropped 5 bases and J dropped 0 bases, with 9 bases sitting between them. The CDR3 contains 13 residues. Germline CDR1 is SGHRS and CDR2 is YFSETQ. The CDR3 DNA follows: TGCGCCAGCAGACCAACAGACTCCTACGAGCAGTACTTC. Residues: CASRPTDSYEQYF.

The chain joins TRBV10-3 to TRBJ1-2; no definite D call. The CDR3 sequence is 13 residues long. Germline CDR1 reads ENHRY; CDR2 reads SYGVKD. V was shortened by 3 bases and J by 1 base, with 6 bases between the two germline ends. CDR3 residues: CAISDEDNYGYTF. The CDR3 DNA follows: TGTGCCATCAGTGATGAGGATAACTATGGCTACACCTTC.

This clone was counted between two and nine times. The J gene is TRBJ1-2, the V gene TRBV7-9, with D tentatively TRBD1 (5 bases). CDR1 is SEHNR, CDR2 FQNEAQ, per germline (reference sequence). CDR3 size: 13 residues. V lost 5 bases and J 6 bases, leaving 13 bases between the germline ends. Here the CDR3 DNA reads TGTGCCAGCAGCACCCGGGGACTTGATGGCTACACCTTC. This codes for CASSTRGLDGYTF.

J is TRBJ2-3 and V is TRBV29-1; 7 nucleotides align to TRBD1. This CDR3 spans 14 amino acids. V trimming: 4 bases; J trimming: 0 bases; junction bases outside the gene matches: 4. CDR1 SQVTM and CDR2 ANQGSEA come from the germline V gene. The CDR3 region has the DNA TGCAGCGTTGGAGGACAGGCCAGCACAGATACGCAGTATTTT. This translates into CSVGGQASTDTQYF.

CDR3 in DNA: TGTGCCAGTAGGCGGGGACCCCTAGTCCCCGGGGAGCTGTTTTTT. Protein product: CASRRGPLVPGELFF. The chain has TRBV19 and TRBJ2-2, with D possibly being TRBD2 (6 bases). The CDR3 sequence is 15 residues long. The V end lost 6 bases, the J end lost 6 bases, and 17 bases lay between the germline ends. Germline assignment: CDR1 LNHDA and CDR2 SQIVND (reference sequence).

This clone was seen more than once but under ten times. J is TRBJ2-5 and V is TRBV7-2, with D tentatively TRBD2 (6 bases). The CDR3 extends over 13 amino acids. Deletions cut 5 bases from V and 5 bases from J, with 12 bases between. Germline values: CDR1 SGHTA, CDR2 FQGNSA. The CDR3 protein is CASSERAQETQYF. As DNA, the CDR3 is TGTGCCAGCAGCGAGCGGGCGCAGGAGACCCAGTACTTC.

This clone occurred a few times. The chain uses TRBV7-2 and TRBJ2-2, with TRBD2 as a possible D gene (6 bases). Germline V lookup: CDR1 SGHTA, CDR2 FQGNSA. The CDR3 sequence is 14 residues long. Trimming took off 2 bases at V and 6 bases at J, with 10 bases between the two ends. CDR3 sequence reads: CASSLRGNAGELFF. The CDR3 region has the DNA TGTGCCAGCAGCTTACGCGGGAATGCCGGGGAGCTGTTTTTT.

This clone was found a few times. Other DNA sequences in this sample translate to the same CDR3. This chain connects TRBV7-9 to TRBJ2-7; D is uncertain. The V end was cut by 6 bases, the J end by 2 bases, with 5 bases between. Germline loops: CDR1 SEHNR, CDR2 FQNEAQ (reference sequence). This CDR3 has 11 amino acids. The CDR3 DNA sequence: TGTGCCAGCAGTCGAGCCTACGAGCAGTACTTC. Residues: CASSRAYEQYF.

The rearrangement links TRBV7-6 to TRBJ2-1, with 7 bases matching TRBD1. Germline-derived CDR1 and CDR2 are SGHVS and FNYEAQ. V lost 5 bases and J lost 0; bases outside the gene matches: 7. The CDR3 has 16 residues. The CDR3 DNA sequence: TGTGCCAGCAGCGGCCGGACAGGAGCCTCCTACAATGAGCAGTTCTTC. As protein: CASSGRTGASYNEQFF.

This clone turned up a few times. This chain uses TRBV6-6 with TRBJ2-7; the match to TRBD1 covers 11 bases. Per germline, CDR1 MNHNY and CDR2 SVGAGI (reference sequence). With V trimmed by 4 bases and J by 3 bases, 5 bases remained unmatched. This CDR3 comprises 15 residues. CDR3 in amino acids: CASSSPGQGDYEQYF. CDR3 in DNA: TGTGCCAGCAGTTCCCCGGGACAGGGGGACTACGAGCAGTACTTC.

The J gene is TRBJ2-5, the V gene TRBV6-5; D is unresolved. The CDR3 length is 15 residues. V lost 6 bases, J lost 1 base, and 15 bases lay in between. Germline CDR1 is MNHEY and CDR2 is SVGAGI. The CDR3 sequence: CASRPPLEPQETQYF. The CDR3 coding sequence is TGTGCCAGCAGACCCCCACTGGAGCCCCAAGAGACCCAGTACTTC.

The chain uses TRBV4-1 and TRBJ1-6; D ambiguous. The CDR3 totals 15 residues. The germline V gene encodes CDR1 MGHRA and CDR2 YSYEKL. The ends were cut back, 0 bases at V and 12 bases at J, with 15 bases in the middle. The CDR3, as DNA: TGCGCCAGCAGCCAAGAGGCCGGGTCTTCTCTACCCCTCCACTTT. This sequence encodes CASSQEAGSSLPLHF.

This chain links TRBV19 with TRBJ2-1; 8 bases line up with TRBD1. The CDR3 runs 12 residues. CDR1 LNHDA and CDR2 SQIVND come from the germline V gene (reference sequence). Trimming removed 5 bases from V and 10 bases from J; junction bases left unmatched: 4. The CDR3 nucleotides are TGTGCCAGTAGTGCACAGGGGGAAGAGCAGTTCTTC. Amino acid sequence: CASSAQGEEQFF.

The chain joins TRBV29-1 to TRBJ2-3; D perhaps matches TRBD2 (5 bases). This CDR3 contains 15 residues. Trimming pared 3 bases from V and 8 bases from J, leaving 21 bases between. Germline-derived CDR1 and CDR2 are SQVTM and ANQGSEA. This chain's CDR3 is CSVDPGMPQSGTQYF. The CDR3 bases are TGCAGCGTTGATCCGGGAATGCCCCAGTCGGGTACGCAGTATTTT.

This clone was observed a handful of times. The genes are TRBV18 and TRBJ2-2, with D tentatively TRBD2 (7 bases). Trimming removed 0 bases at V and 0 bases at J, with 14 bases between. CDR3 length equals 18 residues. CDR1 is KGHSH, CDR2 LQKENI, per germline. CDR3 amino acids: CASSPPRGPGTNTGELFF. For the CDR3, the DNA is TGTGCCAGCTCACCACCGCGGGGGCCGGGCACGAACACCGGGGAGCTGTTTTTT.

The chain carries TRBV7-9 and TRBJ1-1; D possibly corresponds to TRBD1 (5 bases). The CDR3 extends over 12 amino acids. V was trimmed by 6 bases and J by 5 bases, leaving 10 bases between them. Germline V lookup: CDR1 SEHNR, CDR2 FQNEAQ (reference sequence). CDR3 residues: CASSRGETEAFF. The CDR3 nucleotides read TGTGCCAGCAGTAGGGGTGAAACTGAAGCTTTCTTT.

The rearrangement links TRBV5-1 to TRBJ2-7; D not certain. The CDR3 runs to 15 residues. V lost 0 bases and J 0 bases, leaving 10 bases between the germline ends. CDR1 is SGHRS, CDR2 YFSETQ, per germline. CDR3 sequence: CASSLVAPSSYEQYF. DNA of the CDR3: TGCGCCAGCAGCTTGGTGGCACCAAGCTCCTACGAGCAGTACTTC.

This clone was detected only a few times. This rearrangement joins TRBV9 to TRBJ2-1; TRBD2 agrees at 10 bases. This CDR3 region has 16 residues. From germline, CDR1 is SGDLS and CDR2 YYNGEE. The V gene end was trimmed by 0 bases and the J gene end by 8 bases; junction bases not matched to a gene: 8. CDR3 coding DNA: TGTGCCAGCAGCGTAGGATTAGCGGGGGGCACCCATGAGCAGTTCTTC. Amino acid sequence: CASSVGLAGGTHEQFF.

The chain joins TRBV5-4 to TRBJ2-3; 8 nucleotides agree with TRBD2. The V gene's germline CDR1 is SGHNT and CDR2 YYREEE (reference sequence). The CDR3 is 15 amino acids. Germline trimming cut 4 bases from V and 0 bases from J; bases unmatched to any gene: 4. The CDR3 DNA follows: TGTGCCAGCAGCGGTAGCGGGGCTAGCACAGATACGCAGTATTTT. It yields the protein CASSGSGASTDTQYF.

The chain recombines TRBV5-1 with TRBJ2-5; 7 nucleotides agree with TRBD1. Trimming took 4 bases from V and 4 from J; bases not matched to a gene: 4. The CDR3 length is 13 residues. Germline V gene sequence: CDR1 SGHRS, CDR2 YFSETQ. The CDR3 spells CASSPTGSETQYF. The CDR3 DNA sequence: TGCGCCAGCAGCCCGACAGGGTCAGAGACCCAGTACTTC. The full variable domain, its missing parts supplied by reference TRBV5-1 and TRBJ2-5, is KAGVTQTPRYLIKTRGQQVTLSCSPISGHRSVSWYQQTPGQGLQFLFEYFSETQRNKGNFPGRFSGRQFSNSRSEMNVSTLELGDSALYLCASSPTGSETQYFGPGTRLLVL.

The J gene is TRBJ2-1, the V gene TRBV5-1; 10 bases are shared with TRBD2. With V trimmed by 4 bases and J by 2 bases, 12 bases remained unmatched. Germline V CDR1 and CDR2: SGHRS, YFSETQ. The CDR3 spans 18 residues. This CDR3 reads CASSPTSGISAAYNEQFF. CDR3 in DNA: TGCGCCAGCAGCCCTACTAGCGGGATATCTGCCGCCTACAATGAGCAGTTCTTC.

Here the CDR3 reads CASSLAYRGHGYTF. CDR3 sequence (DNA): TGTGCCAGCAGCTTAGCGTATAGGGGCCATGGCTACACCTTC. This sequence joins TRBV7-9 and TRBJ1-2; maybe TRBD1 (5 bases). The germline gives CDR1 SEHNR, CDR2 FQNEAQ (reference sequence). Trimming shortened V by 0 bases and J by 6 bases, and 11 bases separated the two germline ends. This CDR3 contains 14 residues.